Each of the 11 T cell receptor beta chains below was sequenced from the same sample in a study of shared clonotypes between healthy human individuals. TCRdb's copy holds only in-frame clones and misses some; the assay was immunoSEQ multiplex PCR. The data contain around 690,000 clones, less than 95% of them singletons. Material: memory CD8+ T cells from PBMCs. The subset here: CD45RO+ cells pooled with CCR7-negative TemRA cells. The source of these receptors is a man between 18 and 29 years old in good health. Some clones in this sample may be carry-over from other donors' samples.

The chain is built from TRBV27 and TRBJ2-7; D uncertain. The length of the CDR3 is 14 residues. Per germline, CDR1 MNHEY and CDR2 SMNVEV (reference sequence). V lost 3 bases to trimming and J lost 6 bases, with 15 bases between them. The DNA for the CDR3 is TGTGCCAGCAGTTTCGGTGGAGTGGCATCCGAGCAGTACTTC. Translating gives CASSFGGVASEQYF.

Regarding this clone: Other DNA sequences in this sample translate to the same CDR3. The chain uses TRBV6-6 and TRBJ2-7; D is unclear. V lost 2 bases to trimming and J lost 3 bases, with 8 bases between them. This CDR3 is built from 13 residues. Germline assignment: CDR1 MNHNY and CDR2 SVGAGI (reference sequence). Here the CDR3 reads CASSYRQGYEQYF. CDR3 nucleotide sequence: TGTGCCAGCAGTTACCGTCAAGGCTACGAGCAGTACTTC.

In its sample, this clone was seen a few times. The chain carries TRBV27 and TRBJ1-1, with 7 nucleotides matching TRBD1. The V and J ends lost 11 bases and 7 bases, in that order; junction bases with no gene match: 7. The CDR3 loop spans 11 amino acids. Germline V gives CDR1 MNHEY, CDR2 SMNVEV (reference sequence). The CDR3 region has the DNA TGTGCCTCCTCAGGGGGTATTGAAGCTTTCTTT. Its protein is CASSGGIEAFF.

The gene calls are TRBV28 and TRBJ2-7; possibly TRBD2 for D (6 bases). Looked up from germline, CDR1 is MDHEN and CDR2 is SYDVKM. The CDR3 contains 14 residues. V was cut by 5 bases and J by 7 bases, with 18 bases left in between. In DNA, the CDR3 is TGTGCCAGCAGTCCTCTCGGAGGGCTGGGTGAGCAGTACTTC. Translated: CASSPLGGLGEQYF.

The gene calls are TRBV5-8 and TRBJ1-5; 7 bases line up with TRBD1. Germline trimming cut 0 bases from V and 0 bases from J; bases unmatched to any gene: 3. CDR1 SGHTS and CDR2 YDEGEE come from the germline V gene. The CDR3 runs 16 residues. The CDR3 region has the DNA TGTGCCAGCAGCTTGGACAGGGGATATAGCAATCAGCCCCAGCATTTT. Encoded protein: CASSLDRGYSNQPQHF.

The chain is built from TRBV13 and TRBJ2-7; 7 nucleotides match TRBD1. The V segment lost 6 bases and the J segment 4 bases; nucleotides outside the gene matches: 9. The CDR3 has 14 residues. Per the germline V gene, CDR1 is PRHDT and CDR2 is FYEKMQ (reference sequence). CDR3 loop: CASRYSGTAYEQYF. In DNA, the CDR3 is TGTGCCAGCAGGTATTCCGGGACAGCTTACGAGCAGTACTTC.

This sequence joins TRBV27 and TRBJ2-2; no clear D gene. This CDR3 region has 16 residues. The V end was cut by 1 base, the J end by 2 bases, with 11 bases between. Germline V gene data show CDR1 as MNHEY and CDR2 as SMNVEV (reference sequence). The DNA of the CDR3 is TGTGCCAGCAGTTTATTACGCCCCCGAAACACCGGGGAGCTGTTTTTT. This translates into CASSLLRPRNTGELFF.

This CDR3 reads CASSLGPSGKSNTGELFF. The CDR3, as DNA: TGTGCCAGCAGCTTAGGTCCGAGCGGGAAATCGAACACCGGGGAGCTGTTTTTT. The gene calls are TRBV7-9 and TRBJ2-2; 7 positions agree with TRBD2. The CDR3 runs to 18 residues. The V gene's germline CDR1 is SEHNR and CDR2 FQNEAQ (reference sequence). Trimming took 1 base from V and 0 from J; bases not matched to a gene: 8.

The chain has TRBV27 and TRBJ2-7, with 10 bases aligning to TRBD2. Germline assignment: CDR1 MNHEY and CDR2 SMNVEV (reference sequence). This CDR3 contains 14 residues. V lost 5 bases to trimming and J lost 1 base; unmatched junction nucleotides: 2. CDR3 nucleotides: TGTGCCAGCAGTGAACTAGCGGGGTCCTACGAGCAGTACTTC. It is translated as CASSELAGSYEQYF.

A single count supports this clone. This chain uses TRBV7-8 with TRBJ2-5, with TRBD2 identical over 7 bases. Trimming took 5 bases from V and 5 from J; bases not matched to a gene: 2. This CDR3 is built from 12 residues. The germline V gene has CDR1 SGHVS and CDR2 FQNEAQ. The CDR3 nucleotides are TGTGCCAGCAGCGTCGGGGGGGAGACCCAGTACTTC. Its translation is CASSVGGETQYF.

The rearrangement joins TRBV7-9 to TRBJ2-7; TRBD2 matches 12 bases. The CDR3 is made up of 14 amino acids. Germline V gene sequence: CDR1 SEHNR, CDR2 FQNEAQ (reference sequence). V was pared by 4 bases and J by 7 bases, with 5 bases of the junction left unmatched. CDR3 DNA sequence: TGTGCCAGCAGCTATAGTACTAGCGGGAGGGAGCAGTACTTC. Translation gives CASSYSTSGREQYF.